The TCR beta chain described here comes from a study of cytomegalovirus exposure and HLA in healthy donors. Findings and caveats of the study: Most of the TCR beta V segments (in an earlier analysis) were productive either about 87% or about 30% of the time. Diagnosis of cytomegalovirus status made by the classifier reportedly showed high specificity and sensitivity.

Donors showed nominal health when sampled, although they likely had unrecorded immune exposures. In its sample, this clone was seen once. Its specificity is unknown. Primers included in the PCR were 60 Vbeta and 13 Jbeta primers. Assay: immunoSEQ multiplex PCR; the TCRdb copy retains only in-frame clones and omits some. The table shows 150,000 to 200,000 clones, with around 84% occurring only once. The germline gives CDR1 MNHEY, CDR2 SMNVEV (reference sequence). The CDR3 extends over 15 amino acids. Trimming at V came to 4 bases and at J to 3 bases, leaving 7 bases not matched to a gene. The genes are TRBV27 and TRBJ1-1; TRBD1 aligns across 8 bases. The sample taken for sequencing was PBMCs. The receptor was derived from a male donor in good health and CMV-seropositive. CDR3: CASSSRTGFYTEAFF. CDR3 bases: TGTGCCAGCAGTTCCCGGACAGGGTTCTACACTGAAGCTTTCTTT.